The T cell receptor (beta chain) described here comes from a study of blood T cell repertoires in COVID-19 (TCRdb year 2020). A note on the overall study: Recovered participants in ImmuneRACE Cohort 3 were defined as having two consecutive negative NP/OP PCR tests, clearance from a healthcare professional, or resolution of symptoms. Deeply sampled blood TCRbeta repertoires from subjects exposed to, actively infected with, or recovered from COVID-19 were included in the dataset. Where HLA class I and class II types were available, the types were taken from metadata supplied by the sample provider, not from assay-based typing. The prospective study material was composed of cDNA or gDNA derived from T cells, B-cell-depleted T cells, or PBMCs. Samples covering the acute and convalescent phases of COVID-19 were provided by collaborators in the United States, Italy and Spain. Samples were obtained from the ongoing ImmuneRACE study (first 160 participants) and from roughly 1,300 subjects provided by 6 global collaborators. Sample metadata almost always included a de-identified subject ID, COVID-19 status, age in years and sex. The repertoires were released in a freely available public database intended as a resource for research on the immune response to SARS-CoV-2. General study outcomes and caveats: Clinical and demographic metadata were provided uncurated, with the amount varying by source and participant.

Based on the germline V gene, the CDR1 and CDR2 sequences are LGHNT and FRNRAP. Spanning cysteine to phenylalanine, the CDR3 consists of 13 amino acids. The DNA shown is the 39-base CDR3, in frame from base 1. The trim is 6 bases for V and 4 bases for J, with a gap of 10 bases between the germline ends. In the prospective study, participants were roughly 18 to 100 years old, resided in fewer than 25 geographic areas of the United States, and were enrolled through a virtual design. Cohort assignment in the prospective study relied on participant-reported clinical history from a screening survey and a study questionnaire. Mobile phlebotomists in the prospective study collected whole blood, serum and a nasopharyngeal or oropharyngeal swab from every participant. Over a roughly two-month period, participants in the prospective study had the option of providing additional blood draws and questionnaires. Blood samples from the prospective study were shipped frozen or at room temperature prior to DNA extraction.

On this clone itself: Its antigen has not been determined. No qualities accompany the bases; no much larger clone lies one base away.

TCRbeta CDR3 regions were amplified from genomic DNA using the immunoSEQ Assay, a bias-controlled multiplex PCR. From the authors' description of their analysis: Within the assay, amplification of reference gene primers was used to estimate how many nucleated cells each sample contained. Sequence reads were collapsed and filtered to measure the absolute abundance of every unique TCRbeta CDR3 rearrangement. For each sample, productive Simpson clonality was calculated as the square root of Simpson's diversity index across productive rearrangements. Not all clones reach the TCRdb copy of this immuneACCESS table, which keeps in-frame sequences only. Checked studies attribute under half of the gap to unresolved V genes and leave the rest unexplained. The V and J calls and the clone size are those of that table, but D and trimming were determined from the DNA. In this sample the table shows over 110,000 clones, around 82% of which occur a single time. Roughly 3.9% of the sample rests with the top ten.

The source is a man aged 50 or older in a cohort exposed to, infected with or recovered from COVID-19 (not recorded which). The chain was built from TRBV12-5 and TRBJ2-1; possibly the D gene is TRBD2, per 6 matching bases. The sample taken for sequencing was PBMCs or T cells enriched from blood (not recorded which). The DNA is TGTGCTAGTGGACTCCGGGAGTACAATGAGCAGTTCTTC. Its translation is CASGLREYNEQFF.